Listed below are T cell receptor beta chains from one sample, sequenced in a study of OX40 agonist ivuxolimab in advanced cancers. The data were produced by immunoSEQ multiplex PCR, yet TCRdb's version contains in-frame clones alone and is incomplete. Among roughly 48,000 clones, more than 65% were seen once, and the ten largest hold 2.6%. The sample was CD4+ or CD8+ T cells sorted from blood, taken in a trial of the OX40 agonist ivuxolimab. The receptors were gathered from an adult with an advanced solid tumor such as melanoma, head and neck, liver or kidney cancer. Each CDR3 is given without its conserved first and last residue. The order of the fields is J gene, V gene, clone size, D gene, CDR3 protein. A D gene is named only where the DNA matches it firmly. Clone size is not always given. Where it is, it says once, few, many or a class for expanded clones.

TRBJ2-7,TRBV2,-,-,ASSGQSDEQY
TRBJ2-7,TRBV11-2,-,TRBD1,ASSQDRAREQY
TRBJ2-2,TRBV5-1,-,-,ASRAGREGTGELF
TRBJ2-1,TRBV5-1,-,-,ASSLGRLADEQF
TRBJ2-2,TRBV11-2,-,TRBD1,ASSLWDRVKVHGELF
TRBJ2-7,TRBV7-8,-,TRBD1,ASRRNGQGPYEQY
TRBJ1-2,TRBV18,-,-,ASLNTGTRVYGYT
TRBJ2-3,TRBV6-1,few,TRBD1,ASGGQGALSDTQY
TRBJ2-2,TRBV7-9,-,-,ANLGGELF
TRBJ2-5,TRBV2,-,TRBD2,ASSDGLAGGRETQY
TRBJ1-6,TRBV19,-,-,ASSIIRNGALSPLH
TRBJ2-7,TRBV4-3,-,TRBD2,ASSPSGRLSYEQY
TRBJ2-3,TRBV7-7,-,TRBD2,ASSLDGGATDTQY
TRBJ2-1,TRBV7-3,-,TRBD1,ASSAPGQYNEQF
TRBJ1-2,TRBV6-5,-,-,ASSKWDASNYGYT
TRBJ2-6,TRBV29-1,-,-,SVGGQGLLT
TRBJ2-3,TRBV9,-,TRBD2,ASSASGRETDTQY
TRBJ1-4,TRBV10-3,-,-,AISRGFNEKLF
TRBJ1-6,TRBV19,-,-,ASRVKRREPLYNSPLH
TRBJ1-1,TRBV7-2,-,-,ASSLLDTEAF
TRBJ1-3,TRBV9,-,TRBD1,ASSGRQGSAGNTIY
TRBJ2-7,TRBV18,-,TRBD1,ASSGQGSSYEQY
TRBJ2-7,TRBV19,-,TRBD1,ASSLTGARSYEQY
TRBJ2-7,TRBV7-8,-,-,ASIGTGPYEQY
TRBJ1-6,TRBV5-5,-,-,ASSSGPLLRVPLH
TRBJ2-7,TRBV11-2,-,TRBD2,ASSLKRGIYEQY
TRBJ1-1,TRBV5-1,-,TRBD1,ASSLAQGSTEAF
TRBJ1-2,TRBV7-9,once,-,ASSGRGYT
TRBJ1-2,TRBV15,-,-,ATSRGGAGQGYGYT
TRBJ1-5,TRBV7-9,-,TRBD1,ASSPDRGNQPQH
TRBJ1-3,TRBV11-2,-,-,ASSSVGDSGNTIY
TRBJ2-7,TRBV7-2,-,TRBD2,ASSSTSGATYEQY
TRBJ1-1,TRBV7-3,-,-,ASSLMGGKNTEAF
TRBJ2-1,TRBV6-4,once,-,ASSDTDGSYNEQF
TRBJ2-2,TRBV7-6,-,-,ASSSQYTGELF
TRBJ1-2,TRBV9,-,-,ASSPNSRGYT
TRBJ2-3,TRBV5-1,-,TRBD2,ASTGRGGATDTQY
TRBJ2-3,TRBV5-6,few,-,ASSPNRVSYTDTQY
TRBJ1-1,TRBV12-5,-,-,ASGSPSGGLQDTEAF
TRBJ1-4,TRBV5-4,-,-,ASSQGSNEKLF
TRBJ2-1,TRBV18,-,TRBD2,ASSPGSGGADEQF
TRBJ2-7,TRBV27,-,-,ASSLSPLGLSHEQY
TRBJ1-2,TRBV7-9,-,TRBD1,ASSLGTGGYGYT
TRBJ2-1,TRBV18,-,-,ASSPRQTYNEQF